This TCR beta chain was sequenced for a study of post-analysis software for immune sequencing data. General observations from the study: Patients used roughly five TRBV segments, including TRBV5-6, TRBV5-1 and TRBV20-1, more often than controls. Controls significantly exceeded multiple sclerosis patients in normalized Chao1 diversity.

V was trimmed by 6 bases and J by 5 bases, leaving 17 bases between them. Germline V gene data show CDR1 as DFQATT and CDR2 as SNEGSKA (reference sequence). CDR3 length: 13 amino acids. Unique-molecular-identifier-tagged TCR beta cDNA libraries were used. TCRdb re-called the PCR reads with MiXCR, one entry per CDR3 protein. The data contain some 370,000 distinct CDR3 sequences, around 33% of them singletons. Details on this clonotype: What it binds is not known.

The clonotype comes from a girl between 5 and 17 years old with multiple sclerosis. This chain connects TRBV20-1 to TRBJ2-7; D may be TRBD2 (7 bases). Sequenced sample: blood. This chain's CDR3 is CSAFPGGPNEQYF. CDR3 DNA sequence: TGCAGTGCCTTCCCGGGGGGCCCCAACGAGCAGTACTTC.